This T cell receptor beta chain was captured by sequencing in a study of regulatory T cells in long-lasting Graves disease. Time point noted: newly diagnosed GD, antithyroid drugs for less than 3 months. RNA from PBMCs was the source of the TCR library. Researchers made TCR beta libraries by using iRepertoire HTBI primers and running Arm-PCR on CDR3 regions. TCRdb ran MiXCR on the multiplex PCR reads and lists one entry per CDR3 protein. This table has some 370,000 distinct CDR3 sequences, about 10% appearing once. Germline V lookup: CDR1 MDHEN, CDR2 SYDVKM. The ends were cut back, 5 bases at V and 7 bases at J, with 11 bases in the middle. This CDR3 region has 12 residues. This sample was shared with a second study, whose subject was T cells in Graves' hyperthyroidism and ophthalmopathy.

The material was peripheral blood mononuclear cells (PBMCs), obtained at new diagnosis, from a patient treated with antithyroid drugs. The chain uses TRBV28 and TRBJ1-2, with a weak D call TRBD1 (5 bases). This receptor was obtained from a woman in her late teens or twenties with Graves disease. The CDR3: CASSPPGFGYTF. CDR3 sequence (DNA): TGTGCCAGCAGTCCCCCAGGGTTTGGCTACACCTTC.